This T cell receptor (beta chain) was sequenced in a study of OX40 agonist ivuxolimab in advanced cancers. Study-wide points: CD4+ and CD8+ T cells in blood underwent clonal expansion by week 6 at 0.1 to 3.0 mg/kg. Determination of antigen specificity was not performed for the expanded peripheral T cells.

The CDR3 is made up of 14 amino acids. Trimming shortened V by 0 bases and J by 5 bases, and 13 bases separated the two germline ends. The V gene's germline CDR1 is GTSNPN and CDR2 SVGIG (reference sequence). Profiling relied on immunoSEQ multiplex PCR, and the TCRdb table lists in-frame clones only, not all of them. The table has some 17,000 clones, roughly 83% seen once. With respect to this clone: The antigen is not known.

This material consisted of CD4+ or CD8+ T cells sorted from blood, taken in a trial of the OX40 agonist ivuxolimab. V is TRBV30 and J is TRBJ1-2; tentative D call: TRBD1 (5 bases). The TCR was taken from an adult with an advanced solid tumor such as melanoma, head and neck, liver or kidney cancer. The CDR3 spells CAWSVGQGRYGYTF. The DNA of the CDR3 is TGTGCCTGGAGTGTAGGTCAGGGCCGATATGGCTACACCTTC.